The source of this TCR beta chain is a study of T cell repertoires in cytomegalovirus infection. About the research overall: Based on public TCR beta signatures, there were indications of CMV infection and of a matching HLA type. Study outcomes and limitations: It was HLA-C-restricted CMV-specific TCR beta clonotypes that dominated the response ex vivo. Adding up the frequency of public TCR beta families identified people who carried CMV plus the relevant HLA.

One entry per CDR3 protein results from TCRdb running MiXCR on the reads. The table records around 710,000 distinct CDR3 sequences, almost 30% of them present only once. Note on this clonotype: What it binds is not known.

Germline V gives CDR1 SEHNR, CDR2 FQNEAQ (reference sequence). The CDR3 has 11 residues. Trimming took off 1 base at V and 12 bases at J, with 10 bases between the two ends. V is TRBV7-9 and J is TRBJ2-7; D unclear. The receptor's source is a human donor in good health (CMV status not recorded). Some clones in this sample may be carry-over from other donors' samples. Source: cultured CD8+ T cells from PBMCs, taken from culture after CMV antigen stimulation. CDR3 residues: CASSLGPPGYF. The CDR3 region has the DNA TGTGCCAGCAGCTTAGGTCCCCCAGGGTACTTC.